This T cell receptor (beta chain) appears in the sequencing data of a study of blood T cell repertoires in COVID-19. Study details: COVID-19 samples from acute and convalescent phases originated in the United States, Italy and Spain.

Profiled with immunoSEQ multiplex PCR; TCRdb holds only in-frame clones, not every one. Among around 25,000 clones listed, approximately 77% were seen once. Germline-derived CDR1 and CDR2 are MGHRA and YSYEKL. Trimming took off 3 bases at V and 2 bases at J, with 13 bases between the two ends. The CDR3 loop spans 16 amino acids. Sequenced input: peripheral blood. This receptor was taken from an elderly man with active or convalescent COVID-19. V is TRBV4-1 and J is TRBJ2-2, with D hard to call. The CDR3 sequence: CASSHPVVVNTGELFF. The CDR3 DNA reads TGCGCCAGCAGCCACCCGGTAGTGGTCAACACCGGGGAGCTGTTTTTT.